This TCR beta chain was sequenced during a study of T-cell memory formation after mild COVID-19. MiXCR, applied by TCRdb to the 5' RACE reads, yields one record per CDR3 protein. The sample shows a few hundred thousand distinct CDR3 sequences, roughly 25% of them seen only once. CDR1 is SEHNR, CDR2 FQNEAQ, per germline (reference sequence). V shed 5 bases, J shed 1 base, and the junction held 4 bases outside the gene matches. The CDR3 runs to 14 residues. This clonotype appeared a few times. The sequenced sample was PBMCs or a T cell subset sorted from them (not recorded which). V usage is TRBV7-9 and J usage is TRBJ1-1; 7 positions match TRBD1. The TCR sequence derives from an adult woman who had mild COVID-19 (a few samples of this study predate the infection). Cell type and time point are not known. DNA for the CDR3: TGTGCCAGCAGCCAGGGACAGCCGAACACTGAAGCTTTCTTT. Translation gives CASSQGQPNTEAFF.